The clone carrying this T cell receptor beta chain was detected only a few times. Its antigen is not known. This sample was included in a study of T cells after yellow fever vaccination. Study-wide background: Those fractions that held only low numbers of cells were prepared using the SMART-Seq v4 Ultra Low Input RNA kit.

The authors made TCR cDNA by 5'RACE template switching, adding a universal primer site and UMIs. MiXCR was run by TCRdb on the 5' RACE reads, yielding one entry per CDR3 protein. The table has some 320,000 distinct CDR3 sequences, approximately 12% seen once; the top ten hold approximately 3%. Germline V gene data show CDR1 as LGHNA and CDR2 as YSLEER. This CDR3 spans 18 amino acids. With 1 base clipped from V and 8 bases from J, the junction kept 11 bases outside the gene matches. Whole-study findings and limits: Most primary-vaccination clones recurred post-booster (approximately 96% CD4, around 86% CD8).

Sequencing used CD4+ T cells sorted from PBMCs, obtained 45 days after the yellow fever booster vaccination. The receptor comes from a man between 18 and 29 years old who received the YFV17D yellow fever vaccine. The chain combines TRBV4-3 with TRBJ1-4, with TRBD1 matching over 12 bases. The CDR3: CASSQARDRGLQVEKLFF. CDR3 nucleotide sequence: TGCGCCAGCAGCCAAGCCCGGGACAGGGGGCTACAGGTGGAAAAACTGTTTTTT.